Following are 17 T cell receptor beta chains from one sample sequenced in a study of OX40 agonist ivuxolimab in advanced cancers. Sequencing was performed with immunoSEQ multiplex PCR; in TCRdb, only in-frame clones are kept and a portion is missing. The data hold roughly 45,000 clones, with about 79% observed a single time. The specimen was CD4+ or CD8+ T cells sorted from blood, collected in a trial of the OX40 agonist ivuxolimab. These receptors all stem from an adult with an advanced solid tumor such as melanoma, head and neck, liver or kidney cancer.

The genes are TRBV9 and TRBJ2-2, with 9 bases identical to TRBD1. The V segment lost 4 bases and the J segment 8 bases; nucleotides outside the gene matches: 12. The CDR3 is 16 amino acids. Germline lookup yields CDR1 SGDLS and CDR2 YYNGEE. CDR3 sequence: CASSKTGQGGLGELFF. The CDR3 region has the DNA TGTGCCAGCAGCAAGACGGGACAGGGAGGATTGGGGGAGCTGTTTTTT. Combining the CDR3 with reference TRBV9 and TRBJ2-2 gives the whole variable domain DSGVTQTPKHLITATGQRVTLRCSPRSGDLSVYWYQQSLDQGLQFLIQYYNGEERAKGNILERFSAQQFPDLHSELNLSSLELGDSALYFCASSKTGQGGLGELFFGEGSRLTVL.

The chain recombines TRBV6-5 with TRBJ2-7; 7 bases agree with TRBD1. Trimming cost V 5 bases and J 3 bases; bases outside gene matches: 7. This CDR3 has 14 residues. CDR1 is MNHEY and CDR2 is SVGAGI in the germline V gene. CDR3 sequence reads: CASSETGKGYEQYF. The CDR3 nucleotides are TGTGCCAGCAGTGAGACAGGGAAAGGCTACGAGCAGTACTTC.

This chain connects TRBV27 to TRBJ2-7; 8 nucleotides align to TRBD1. Trimming took 3 bases from V and 0 from J; bases not matched to a gene: 7. The CDR3 extends over 16 amino acids. Germline V gives CDR1 MNHEY, CDR2 SMNVEV (reference sequence). The CDR3, as DNA: TGTGCCAGCAGTTTCTCGACAGGGGAGGACTCCTACGAGCAGTACTTC. This gives the protein CASSFSTGEDSYEQYF.

The chain uses TRBV11-2 and TRBJ1-5; D might be TRBD1 (5 bases). This CDR3 is 14 amino acids long. Trimming pared 1 base from V and 6 bases from J, leaving 10 bases between. Germline V lookup: CDR1 SGHAT, CDR2 FQNNGV. The CDR3 region has the DNA TGTGCCAGCAGCTTAGCAGGGAGAGGTCAGCCCCAGCATTTT. Translation gives CASSLAGRGQPQHF.

Remarks on this clone: Within the sample, other DNA sequences also encode this same CDR3. The chain recombines TRBV29-1 with TRBJ1-2, with D hard to call. The CDR3 contains 13 residues. V dropped 6 bases and J dropped 2 bases, with 13 bases sitting between them. CDR1 and CDR2 from the germline V gene are SQVTM and ANQGSEA. DNA of the CDR3: TGCAGCGTCGACTTTCAGGAAAACTATGGCTACACCTTC. Encoded protein: CSVDFQENYGYTF.

J is TRBJ1-2 and V is TRBV30; the D gene is possibly TRBD1 (5 bases). The CDR3 runs to 11 residues. Germline V lookup: CDR1 GTSNPN, CDR2 SVGIG (reference sequence). The V and J ends lost 5 bases and 4 bases respectively, with 8 bases between them. Here the CDR3 reads CAWGASYGYTF. The CDR3, as DNA: TGTGCCTGGGGGGCCAGCTATGGCTACACCTTC.

The chain joins TRBV11-3 to TRBJ2-2; the D is unclear. V dropped 6 bases and J dropped 7 bases, with 21 bases sitting between them. The CDR3 is 16 residues long. The germline gives CDR1 SGHNT, CDR2 YENEEA. The CDR3 is CASSFRALSVVGELFF. The CDR3 DNA is TGTGCCAGCAGTTTTAGAGCCCTGTCAGTGGTCGGGGAGCTGTTTTTT. The full variable domain, with the rest looked up from reference TRBV11-3 and TRBJ2-2, is EAGVVQSPRYKIIEKKQPVAFWCNPISGHNTLYWYLQNLGQGPELLIRYENEEAVDDSQLPKDRFSAERLKGVDSTLKIQPAELGDSAVYLCASSFRALSVVGELFFGEGSRLTVL.

The chain joins TRBV5-4 to TRBJ1-3, with D possibly matching TRBD1 (5 bases). The V and J ends lost 3 bases and 10 bases respectively, with 11 bases between them. This CDR3 is 12 amino acids long. Germline assignment: CDR1 SGHNT and CDR2 YYREEE (reference sequence). CDR3 nucleotide sequence: TGTGCCAGCAGCTCCGGGACTAGGACCATATATTTT. It specifies CASSSGTRTIYF.

The J gene is TRBJ2-3, the V gene TRBV5-1, with TRBD1 identical over 8 bases. This CDR3 has 15 residues. Trimming took 1 base from V and 1 from J; bases not matched to a gene: 2. Germline V gives CDR1 SGHRS, CDR2 YFSETQ. The CDR3 loop reads CASSLQGAGTDTQYF. CDR3 nucleotides: TGCGCCAGCAGCTTGCAGGGGGCCGGCACAGATACGCAGTATTTT.

The chain combines TRBV19 with TRBJ2-2; 11 bases map to TRBD2. The CDR3 runs 15 residues. The ends lost 10 bases at V and 6 bases at J; junction bases unmatched: 10. Germline CDR1 reads LNHDA; CDR2 reads SQIVND (reference sequence). The CDR3 spells CAIREVAGGPGELFF. The CDR3 nucleotides are TGTGCCATCCGGGAGGTAGCGGGAGGGCCCGGGGAGCTGTTTTTT.

This clone is labeled medium-sized. CDR3 DNA: TGCGCCAGCAGCCAGCTAGACAGGGAGAACTATGGCTACACCTTC. This gives the protein CASSQLDRENYGYTF. This rearrangement joins TRBV4-3 to TRBJ1-2; 7 bases line up with TRBD1. From germline, CDR1 is LGHNA and CDR2 YSLEER. Trimming cost V 3 bases and J 2 bases; bases outside gene matches: 6. The CDR3 sequence is 15 residues long.

This clone was seen just once. The chain links TRBV7-2 to TRBJ2-7; D gene unclear. Trimming pared 5 bases from V and 2 bases from J, leaving 13 bases between. In germline, CDR1 is SGHTA, CDR2 FQGNSA. The CDR3 spans 14 residues. In DNA form, the CDR3 reads TGTGCCAGCAGCCCCGGGTATGGCCCCTACGAGCAGTACTTC. Amino acids: CASSPGYGPYEQYF.

This rearrangement joins TRBV4-1 to TRBJ2-1, with TRBD1 identical over 12 bases. The germline V gene has CDR1 MGHRA and CDR2 YSYEKL. V lost 2 bases and J lost 9; bases outside the gene matches: 8. The CDR3 totals 16 residues. The CDR3 here is CASSQSPGTGGFEQFF. CDR3 bases: TGCGCCAGCAGCCAATCCCCCGGGACAGGGGGCTTTGAGCAGTTCTTC.

The V and J genes are TRBV5-1 and TRBJ1-1; D is unresolved. The CDR3 spans 13 residues. CDR1 SGHRS and CDR2 YFSETQ come from the germline V gene. Trimming removed 5 bases at V and 0 bases at J, with 8 bases between. CDR3 amino acids: CASRASMNTEAFF. CDR3 in DNA: TGCGCCAGCAGGGCCAGCATGAACACTGAAGCTTTCTTT.

The gene calls are TRBV4-1 and TRBJ2-7; perhaps TRBD1 as D (6 bases). Trimming pared 2 bases from V and 3 bases from J, leaving 14 bases between. The CDR3 totals 15 residues. Germline-derived CDR1 and CDR2 are MGHRA and YSYEKL. CDR3 DNA: TGCGCCAGCAGCCAATCGGACAGATATGACTACGAGCAGTACTTC. Its translation is CASSQSDRYDYEQYF.

V gene TRBV18 combines with J gene TRBJ1-2, with a weak D call TRBD1 (6 bases). Germline V gives CDR1 KGHSH, CDR2 LQKENI. The CDR3 is 14 residues long. The V and J ends lost 3 bases and 1 base respectively, with 9 bases between them. CDR3 sequence: CASSPLDSNYGYTF. CDR3 DNA: TGTGCCAGCTCACCCTTGGACAGTAACTATGGCTACACCTTC.

This clone occurred a few times. The rearrangement joins TRBV7-2 to TRBJ2-7; D is undetermined. The CDR3 runs to 11 residues. Per the germline V gene, CDR1 is SGHTA and CDR2 is FQGNSA. V was trimmed by 5 bases and J by 2 bases, leaving 4 bases between them. The CDR3 DNA is TGTGCCAGCAGCCCAACCTACGAGCAGTACTTC. Residues: CASSPTYEQYF. Full variable domain (remainder filled in from reference TRBV7-2 and TRBJ2-7): GAGVSQSPSNKVTEKGKDVELRCDPISGHTALYWYRQSLGQGLEFLIYFQGNSAPDKSGLPSDRFSAERTGGSVSTLTIQRTQQEDSAVYLCASSPTYEQYFGPGTRLTVT.